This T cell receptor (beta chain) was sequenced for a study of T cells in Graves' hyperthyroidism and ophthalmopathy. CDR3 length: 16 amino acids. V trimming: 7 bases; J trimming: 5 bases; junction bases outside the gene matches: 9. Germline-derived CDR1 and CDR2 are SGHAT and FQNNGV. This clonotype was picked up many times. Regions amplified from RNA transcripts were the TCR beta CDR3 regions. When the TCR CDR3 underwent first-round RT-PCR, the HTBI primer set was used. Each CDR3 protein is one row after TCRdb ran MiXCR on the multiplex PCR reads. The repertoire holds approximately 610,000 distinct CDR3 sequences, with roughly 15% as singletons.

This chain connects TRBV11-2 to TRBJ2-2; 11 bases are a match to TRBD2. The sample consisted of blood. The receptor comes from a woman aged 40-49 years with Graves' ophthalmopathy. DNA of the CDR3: TGTGCCAGCACCCAAAGGACTAGCGGGCGAACCGGGGAGCTGTTTTTT. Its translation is CASTQRTSGRTGELFF.